Each of the 24 T cell receptor beta chains below was sequenced from the same sample in a study of cytomegalovirus exposure and HLA in healthy donors. TCRdb's copy holds only in-frame clones and misses some; the assay was immunoSEQ multiplex PCR. The data contain roughly 180,000 clones, more than 75% of them seen just once; the ten biggest clones take up roughly 7%. The sample consisted of PBMCs. The receptors were sampled from a young man in good health and CMV-seropositive.

The chain employs TRBV28 and TRBJ1-2; D is unresolved. This CDR3 contains 14 residues. Germline-derived CDR1 and CDR2 are MDHEN and SYDVKM. With 7 bases removed from V and 4 bases from J, the gap between germline ends came to 16 bases. CDR3: CASTPGSAPYGYTF. CDR3 DNA: TGTGCCAGCACCCCGGGTTCAGCACCCTATGGCTACACCTTC.

This clone has only one observation. CDR3 DNA: TGTGCCAGCAGCCCTAGCGGGAGCTACATTCAGTACTTC. It codes for CASSPSGSYIQYF. The V gene is TRBV4-2, the J gene TRBJ2-4; 10 bases agree with TRBD2. CDR3 length: 13 residues. Germline lookup yields CDR1 LGHNA and CDR2 YNFKEQ. V gave up 4 bases and J gave up 8 bases; unmatched junction bases: 2.

This chain links TRBV7-2 with TRBJ1-4; TRBD1 might be the D (6 bases). Germline loops: CDR1 SGHTA, CDR2 FQGNSA. V was cut by 5 bases and J by 9 bases, with 16 bases left in between. The CDR3 has 14 residues. In DNA, the CDR3 is TGTGCCAGCAGCGAGGCGGGGGGCGGTCAAAAACTGTTTTTT. Translated, it gives CASSEAGGGQKLFF.

CDR3 region: CTSSPNIKTSGRGHYEQYF. CDR3 DNA sequence: TGCACCAGCAGCCCCAATATTAAGACTAGCGGGAGGGGCCACTACGAGCAGTACTTC. J is TRBJ2-7 and V is TRBV1; the D call TRBD2 from the table was never checked on the DNA. TRBV1 is recorded as a pseudogene. The CDR3 is made up of 19 amino acids.

This clone was detected a few times. This chain uses TRBV7-2 with TRBJ2-2; 9 bases align to TRBD2. The ends lost 3 bases at V and 6 bases at J; junction bases unmatched: 5. This CDR3 is built from 15 residues. From germline, CDR1 is SGHTA and CDR2 FQGNSA. CDR3 nucleotide sequence: TGTGCCAGCAGCTTCGGACTAGCGAGGTCCGGGGAGCTGTTTTTT. It encodes CASSFGLARSGELFF.

The chain combines TRBV13 with TRBJ2-7, with D unclear. With 3 bases removed from V and 5 bases from J, the gap between germline ends came to 8 bases. Germline CDR1 is PRHDT and CDR2 is FYEKMQ (reference sequence). This CDR3 has 12 amino acids. CDR3 in DNA: TGTGCCAGCAGCTTTTCGTCCCACGAGCAGTACTTC. Its protein product is CASSFSSHEQYF. The variable domain in full, with the rest retrieved from reference TRBV13 and TRBJ2-7, is AAGVIQSPRHLIKEKRETATLKCYPIPRHDTVYWYQQGPGQDPQFLISFYEKMQSDKGSIPDRFSAQQFSDYHSELNMSSLELGDSALYFCASSFSSHEQYFGPGTRLTVT.

The chain recombines TRBV9 with TRBJ2-2, with D uncertain. Trimming cost V 0 bases and J 2 bases, with 8 bases left between them. CDR1 is SGDLS and CDR2 is YYNGEE in the germline V gene. This CDR3 contains 15 residues. CDR3 nucleotides: TGTGCCAGCAGCGTAGGACTGATAAACACCGGGGAGCTGTTTTTT. It is translated as CASSVGLINTGELFF.

The V call is TRBV7-2, the J call TRBJ2-7; 9 bases match TRBD1. The germline gives CDR1 SGHTA, CDR2 FQGNSA. Unmatched junction bases numbered 6, after V lost 7 bases and J lost 2 bases. CDR3 length: 14 amino acids. CDR3 sequence reads: CASTPDRGPYEQYF. CDR3 nucleotides: TGTGCCAGCACCCCGGACAGGGGTCCCTACGAGCAGTACTTC. The full variable domain, completed using reference TRBV7-2 and TRBJ2-7, is GAGVSQSPSNKVTEKGKDVELRCDPISGHTALYWYRQSLGQGLEFLIYFQGNSAPDKSGLPSDRFSAERTGGSVSTLTIQRTQQEDSAVYLCASTPDRGPYEQYFGPGTRLTVT.

This chain links TRBV4-2 with TRBJ2-7; 14 bases are shared with TRBD2. The CDR3 covers 17 residues. Germline-derived CDR1 and CDR2 are LGHNA and YNFKEQ. J was trimmed by 3 bases and V by 1 base; bases with no gene match: 5. The CDR3 bases are TGTGCCAGCAGCCAAGGGGGGACTAGCGGGAGAGGCTACGAGCAGTACTTC. Translated: CASSQGGTSGRGYEQYF.

There are a few counts of this clone. The chain carries TRBV7-2 and TRBJ1-1, with TRBD1 matching over 9 bases. This CDR3 comprises 14 residues. The V and J ends lost 5 bases and 5 bases, in that order; junction bases with no gene match: 6. Germline V lookup: CDR1 SGHTA, CDR2 FQGNSA. The CDR3 is CASSPQGAGTEAFF. CDR3 in DNA: TGTGCCAGCAGCCCACAGGGGGCTGGAACTGAAGCTTTCTTT.

About this clone: Additional DNA sequences in this sample encode the identical CDR3. This chain joins TRBV27 and TRBJ2-7; D unclear. The CDR3 is 13 residues long. Trimming stripped 2 bases from V and 0 bases from J, with 5 bases between. CDR1 and CDR2 from the germline V gene are MNHEY and SMNVEV (reference sequence). The CDR3 reads CASSLVSSYEQYF. CDR3 nucleotide sequence: TGTGCCAGCAGTTTAGTCAGCTCCTACGAGCAGTACTTC.

The chain recombines TRBV5-4 with TRBJ2-2; TRBD1 matches 7 bases. The CDR3 is made up of 16 amino acids. Germline CDR1 SGHNT, CDR2 YYREEE (reference sequence). V dropped 1 base and J dropped 4; count of bases not matched to a gene: 7. The CDR3 is CASSLIRTGPTGELFF. The CDR3 DNA sequence: TGTGCCAGCAGCTTGATCCGGACAGGCCCCACCGGGGAGCTGTTTTTT.

The rearrangement links TRBV4-1 to TRBJ2-2; a possible D gene is TRBD2 (5 bases). The germline V and J ends were trimmed by 6 bases and 6 bases, with 14 bases remaining between them. CDR3 length: 14 amino acids. The germline CDR1 and CDR2 sequences are MGHRA and YSYEKL. The CDR3 protein is CASSLLDGAGELFF. The DNA for the CDR3 is TGCGCCAGCAGTCTCCTCGACGGGGCCGGGGAGCTGTTTTTT.

V gene TRBV7-8 combines with J gene TRBJ2-7, with D possibly being TRBD1 (6 bases). In germline, CDR1 is SGHVS, CDR2 FQNEAQ. The CDR3 is 16 amino acids. V lost 1 base and J lost 5, with 18 bases in between. CDR3 sequence: CASSLVTGARDNEQYF. As DNA, the CDR3 is TGTGCCAGCAGCTTAGTTACCGGGGCCAGGGACAACGAGCAGTACTTC. Filled out from reference TRBV7-8 and TRBJ2-7, the complete variable domain reads GAGVSQSPRYKVAKRGQDVALRCDPISGHVSLFWYQQALGQGPEFLTYFQNEAQLDKSGLPSDRFFAERPEGSVSTLKIQRTQQEDSAVYLCASSLVTGARDNEQYFGPGTRLTVT.

The chain combines TRBV2 with TRBJ2-1; weak D call: TRBD1 (5 bases). With 1 base removed from V and 9 bases from J, the gap between germline ends came to 13 bases. Per germline, CDR1 SNHLY and CDR2 FYNNEI. The CDR3 length is 14 residues. CDR3 nucleotide sequence: TGTGCCAGCAGTGAAGAGTTAAGGGGTGGTGAGCAGTTCTTC. This sequence encodes CASSEELRGGEQFF.

This clone was seen many times. The gene calls are TRBV28 and TRBJ2-5; 9 bases fit TRBD2. This CDR3 is built from 14 residues. V was pared by 4 bases and J by 3 bases, with 3 bases of the junction left unmatched. Germline V gives CDR1 MDHEN, CDR2 SYDVKM. DNA for the CDR3: TGTGCCAGCAGTTGGGCGGGAGGGGAAGAGACCCAGTACTTC. It specifies CASSWAGGEETQYF.

The rearrangement links TRBV28 to TRBJ2-3, with 12 bases fitting TRBD2. The CDR3 runs 15 residues. CDR1 is MDHEN, CDR2 SYDVKM, per germline. J gave up 5 bases and V 4 bases, and 4 bases lay outside the gene matches. CDR3 amino acids: CASSSLAGGRDTQYF. CDR3 nucleotides: TGTGCCAGCAGTTCCCTAGCGGGAGGGCGAGATACGCAGTATTTT.

This chain connects TRBV7-9 to TRBJ1-2; 9 bases map to TRBD1. Germline CDR1 SEHNR, CDR2 FQNEAQ (reference sequence). Trimming took 5 bases from V and 6 from J; bases not matched to a gene: 7. CDR3 length: 14 amino acids. The CDR3 is CASSRGQGGDGYTF. CDR3 DNA: TGTGCCAGCAGCAGGGGACAGGGAGGGGATGGCTACACCTTC.

The chain is built from TRBV30 and TRBJ2-5; 9 bases agree with TRBD2. The trim removed 0 bases at V and 1 base at J, leaving 9 bases unmatched. CDR3 length equals 17 residues. Per the germline V gene, CDR1 is GTSNPN and CDR2 is SVGIG (reference sequence). Written as DNA, the CDR3 is TGTGCCTGGAGTGTACCCGCCCGGACTAGCGCCCAAGAGACCCAGTACTTC. This sequence encodes CAWSVPARTSAQETQYF.

J is TRBJ2-1 and V is TRBV7-3; 10 nucleotides align to TRBD2. CDR1 is SGHTA, CDR2 FQGTGA, per germline. CDR3 length: 16 residues. V was clipped by 5 bases and J by 6 bases; unmatched bases: 10. CDR3 loop: CASSARAGGVGNEQFF. The CDR3 DNA reads TGTGCCAGCAGCGCTCGAGCGGGAGGGGTTGGCAATGAGCAGTTCTTC.

V gene TRBV4-2 combines with J gene TRBJ2-7; D is uncertain. CDR1 and CDR2 from the germline V gene are LGHNA and YNFKEQ. The CDR3 is made up of 15 amino acids. V was pared by 0 bases and J by 0 bases, with 9 bases between. The CDR3 bases are TGTGCCAGCAGCCAAGATTTGAGCAACTCCTACGAGCAGTACTTC. This encodes CASSQDLSNSYEQYF.

The rearrangement links TRBV27 to TRBJ2-2; no clear D. Germline values: CDR1 MNHEY, CDR2 SMNVEV (reference sequence). Trimming pared 0 bases from V and 2 bases from J, leaving 7 bases between. This CDR3 spans 15 amino acids. CDR3: CASSLSWQNTGELFF. Here the CDR3 DNA reads TGTGCCAGCAGTTTATCTTGGCAAAACACCGGGGAGCTGTTTTTT.

This clone has a handful of counts. The chain employs TRBV7-2 and TRBJ2-7; perhaps TRBD2 as D (6 bases). The CDR3 loop spans 15 amino acids. CDR1 and CDR2 (germline): SGHTA, FQGNSA. V was trimmed by 5 bases and J by 5 bases, leaving 19 bases between them. The CDR3 protein is CASSLEGGAVDEQYF. The CDR3, as DNA: TGTGCCAGCAGCCTAGAGGGCGGGGCCGTGGACGAGCAGTACTTC.

The J gene is TRBJ1-5, the V gene TRBV2, with D unclear. The germline gives CDR1 SNHLY, CDR2 FYNNEI. The V end was cut by 2 bases, the J end by 0 bases, with 11 bases between. The CDR3 runs 16 residues. The CDR3 DNA follows: TGTGCCAGCAGTGAATCGACCGGGTATAGCAATCAGCCCCAGCATTTT. Protein sequence: CASSESTGYSNQPQHF. The variable domain in full, completed from reference TRBV2 and TRBJ1-5, reads EPEVTQTPSHQVTQMGQEVILRCVPISNHLYFYWYRQILGQKVEFLVSFYNNEISEKSEIFDDQFSVERPDGSNFTLKIRSTKLEDSAMYFCASSESTGYSNQPQHFGDGTRLSIL.